This passage covers 14 T cell receptor beta chains from one sample sequenced in a study of neurological immune-mediated disorders. Each CDR3 protein is one row after TCRdb ran MiXCR on the 5' RACE reads. The sample contains 70,000 to 95,000 distinct CDR3 sequences, approximately 13% of which appear only once. Time point of the sample: longitudinal time-point 2. Sequencing was carried out using PBMCs. These receptors came from a female donor with HTLV-1-associated myelopathy (HAM/TSP).

The table lists this clonotype with many counts. The V gene is TRBV5-1, the J gene TRBJ2-5; D not certain. Trimming took off 0 bases at V and 2 bases at J, with 11 bases between the two ends. This CDR3 is 15 amino acids long. CDR1 is SGHRS, CDR2 YFSETQ, per germline. The CDR3 nucleotides are TGCGCCAGCAGCTTGGGAGTAGAAACTCAAGAGACCCAGTACTTC. Translation gives CASSLGVETQETQYF.

This clonotype was counted at least ten times. V gene TRBV5-1 combines with J gene TRBJ2-5, with 7 bases identical to TRBD2. Germline V gives CDR1 SGHRS, CDR2 YFSETQ. The CDR3 runs 16 residues. J was trimmed by 5 bases and V by 0 bases; bases with no gene match: 10. In DNA, the CDR3 is TGCGCCAGCAGCTTGGATTATAGGGGAGGGTCGGAGACCCAGTACTTC. The encoded protein is CASSLDYRGGSETQYF.

This clonotype was counted at least ten times. J is TRBJ2-2 and V is TRBV20-1; D is unresolved. Trimming stripped 6 bases from V and 0 bases from J, with 8 bases between. CDR1 DFQATT and CDR2 SNEGSKA come from the germline V gene (reference sequence). CDR3 length equals 13 residues. CDR3 bases: TGCAGTGCCAGCAGTGCGAACACCGGGGAGCTGTTTTTT. This codes for CSASSANTGELFF.

This clonotype was counted at least ten times. The rearrangement joins TRBV15 to TRBJ1-4; D is undetermined. Trimming left V 1 base short and J 7 bases short, with 10 bases between. The CDR3 contains 14 residues. Germline-derived CDR1 and CDR2 are LNHNV and YYDKDF (reference sequence). The CDR3: CATSRAGMGEKLFF. The CDR3, as DNA: TGTGCCACCAGCAGAGCAGGAATGGGTGAAAAACTGTTTTTT.

This clonotype was seen repeatedly, ten times or more. The chain joins TRBV29-1 to TRBJ1-2, with 8 positions matching TRBD1. The germline V gene has CDR1 SQVTM and CDR2 ANQGSEA. The V and J ends lost 6 bases and 3 bases, in that order; junction bases with no gene match: 6. This CDR3 region has 13 residues. Written as DNA, the CDR3 is TGCAGCGTCCCGGACAGGGAGGACTATGGCTACACCTTC. Translation: CSVPDREDYGYTF.

This clonotype was found many times. The chain couples TRBV9 to TRBJ2-3; TRBD2 matches 7 bases. The length of the CDR3 is 15 residues. Germline V gives CDR1 SGDLS, CDR2 YYNGEE. Germline trimming cut 0 bases from V and 6 bases from J; bases unmatched to any gene: 7. The CDR3 DNA reads as TGTGCCAGCAGCGTAGATGGCGGGGGAGCCGATACGCAGTATTTT. Translation gives CASSVDGGGADTQYF.

This clonotype was counted ten times or more. The rearrangement joins TRBV20-1 to TRBJ2-1; possibly TRBD1 or TRBD2 for D (5 bases each). Trimming stripped 0 bases from V and 4 bases from J, with 10 bases between. Germline V gene data show CDR1 as DFQATT and CDR2 as SNEGSKA (reference sequence). CDR3 length equals 14 residues. This CDR3 reads CSAREGEPYNEQFF. The CDR3 DNA reads TGCAGTGCTAGAGAGGGGGAGCCATACAATGAGCAGTTCTTC.

This clonotype appeared many times. The V call is TRBV7-2, the J call TRBJ2-4; D unclear. The CDR3 sequence is 15 residues long. Trimming pared 1 base from V and 2 bases from J, leaving 9 bases between. The germline V gene encodes CDR1 SGHTA and CDR2 FQGNSA. CDR3 region: CASSLDSSTKNIQYF. The CDR3 DNA sequence: TGTGCCAGCAGCTTAGATAGCAGCACCAAAAACATTCAGTACTTC.

This clonotype was seen repeatedly, ten times or more. This chain links TRBV15 with TRBJ1-3; D is undetermined. The CDR3 is 12 amino acids. Germline lookup yields CDR1 LNHNV and CDR2 YYDKDF (reference sequence). The V end lost 10 bases, the J end lost 0 bases, and 7 bases lay between the germline ends. The CDR3 DNA reads as TGTGCCATCCGGGGCTCTGGAAACACCATATATTTT. Protein: CAIRGSGNTIYF.

This clonotype was observed many times. This chain joins TRBV12-3 or TRBV12-4 and TRBJ2-6, with D hard to call. The CDR3 runs to 15 residues. The germline V and J ends were trimmed by 5 bases and 2 bases, with 10 bases remaining between them. CDR3 protein: CASSLQDAGANVLTF. Written as DNA, the CDR3 is TGTGCCAGCAGTCTCCAGGACGCTGGGGCCAACGTCCTGACTTTC.

Many counts were recorded for this clonotype. The rearrangement uses TRBV28 and TRBJ2-2; TRBD1 aligns across 9 bases. This CDR3 is built from 16 residues. With V trimmed by 6 bases and J by 3 bases, 8 bases remained unmatched. The V gene's germline CDR1 is MDHEN and CDR2 SYDVKM. CDR3 residues: CASSRDRVYDTGELFF. In DNA, the CDR3 is TGTGCCAGCAGCCGGGACAGGGTGTACGACACCGGGGAGCTGTTTTTT. The variable domain in full, completed from reference TRBV28 and TRBJ2-2, reads DVKVTQSSRYLVKRTGEKVFLECVQDMDHENMFWYRQDPGLGLRLIYFSYDVKMKEKGDIPEGYSVSREKKERFSLILESASTNQTSMYLCASSRDRVYDTGELFFGEGSRLTVL.

This clonotype has a count of ten or more. The chain carries TRBV6-2 or TRBV6-3 and TRBJ2-6; D ambiguous. The CDR3 runs 14 residues. CDR1 MNHEY and CDR2 SVGEGT come from the germline V gene. Trimming pared 6 bases from V and 0 bases from J, leaving 6 bases between. CDR3 loop: CASRQASGANVLTF. Written as DNA, the CDR3 is TGTGCCAGCAGACAAGCCTCTGGGGCCAACGTCCTGACTTTC.

This clonotype was detected many times. The chain links TRBV5-1 to TRBJ1-2; tentative D call: TRBD1 (5 bases). This CDR3 region has 14 residues. Trimming stripped 4 bases from V and 8 bases from J, with 18 bases between. Germline CDR1 reads SGHRS; CDR2 reads YFSETQ. CDR3 DNA sequence: TGCGCCAGCAGCCTCCTCCAGGGTAGTGGAGGCTACACCTTC. Residues: CASSLLQGSGGYTF. Based on the CDR3 plus reference TRBV5-1 and TRBJ1-2, the full variable domain is KAGVTQTPRYLIKTRGQQVTLSCSPISGHRSVSWYQQTPGQGLQFLFEYFSETQRNKGNFPGRFSGRQFSNSRSEMNVSTLELGDSALYLCASSLLQGSGGYTFGSGTRLTVV.

By sample fraction, this clonotype is medium-sized. The rearrangement uses TRBV4-2 and TRBJ2-2; 10 bases fit TRBD2. V shed 0 bases and J 5 bases; nucleotides not matched to a gene: 6. CDR3 length: 17 amino acids. Per the germline V gene, CDR1 is LGHNA and CDR2 is YNFKEQ. The CDR3 sequence: CASSQEGSGGATGELFF. For the CDR3, the DNA is TGTGCCAGCAGCCAAGAAGGAAGCGGGGGGGCAACCGGGGAGCTGTTTTTT.